This TCR beta chain was sequenced in a study of shared clonotypes between healthy human individuals. Sequenced by immunoSEQ multiplex PCR; TCRdb stores in-frame clones only, minus some. The sample lists about 710,000 clones; roughly 72% were seen once. Trimming removed 6 bases at V and 0 bases at J, with 12 bases between. This CDR3 comprises 15 residues. Germline CDR1 reads MDHEN; CDR2 reads SYDVKM. The chain is built from TRBV28 and TRBJ2-1, with D perhaps TRBD2 (6 bases). This sequence originates from a woman in her 30s in good health. The sample comprised memory CD4+ T cells sorted from blood. The subset was: CD45RA-negative fraction. The CDR3, as DNA: TGTGCCAGCAGGGTTGGGGGGATCTCCTACAATGAGCAGTTCTTC. This encodes CASRVGGISYNEQFF.